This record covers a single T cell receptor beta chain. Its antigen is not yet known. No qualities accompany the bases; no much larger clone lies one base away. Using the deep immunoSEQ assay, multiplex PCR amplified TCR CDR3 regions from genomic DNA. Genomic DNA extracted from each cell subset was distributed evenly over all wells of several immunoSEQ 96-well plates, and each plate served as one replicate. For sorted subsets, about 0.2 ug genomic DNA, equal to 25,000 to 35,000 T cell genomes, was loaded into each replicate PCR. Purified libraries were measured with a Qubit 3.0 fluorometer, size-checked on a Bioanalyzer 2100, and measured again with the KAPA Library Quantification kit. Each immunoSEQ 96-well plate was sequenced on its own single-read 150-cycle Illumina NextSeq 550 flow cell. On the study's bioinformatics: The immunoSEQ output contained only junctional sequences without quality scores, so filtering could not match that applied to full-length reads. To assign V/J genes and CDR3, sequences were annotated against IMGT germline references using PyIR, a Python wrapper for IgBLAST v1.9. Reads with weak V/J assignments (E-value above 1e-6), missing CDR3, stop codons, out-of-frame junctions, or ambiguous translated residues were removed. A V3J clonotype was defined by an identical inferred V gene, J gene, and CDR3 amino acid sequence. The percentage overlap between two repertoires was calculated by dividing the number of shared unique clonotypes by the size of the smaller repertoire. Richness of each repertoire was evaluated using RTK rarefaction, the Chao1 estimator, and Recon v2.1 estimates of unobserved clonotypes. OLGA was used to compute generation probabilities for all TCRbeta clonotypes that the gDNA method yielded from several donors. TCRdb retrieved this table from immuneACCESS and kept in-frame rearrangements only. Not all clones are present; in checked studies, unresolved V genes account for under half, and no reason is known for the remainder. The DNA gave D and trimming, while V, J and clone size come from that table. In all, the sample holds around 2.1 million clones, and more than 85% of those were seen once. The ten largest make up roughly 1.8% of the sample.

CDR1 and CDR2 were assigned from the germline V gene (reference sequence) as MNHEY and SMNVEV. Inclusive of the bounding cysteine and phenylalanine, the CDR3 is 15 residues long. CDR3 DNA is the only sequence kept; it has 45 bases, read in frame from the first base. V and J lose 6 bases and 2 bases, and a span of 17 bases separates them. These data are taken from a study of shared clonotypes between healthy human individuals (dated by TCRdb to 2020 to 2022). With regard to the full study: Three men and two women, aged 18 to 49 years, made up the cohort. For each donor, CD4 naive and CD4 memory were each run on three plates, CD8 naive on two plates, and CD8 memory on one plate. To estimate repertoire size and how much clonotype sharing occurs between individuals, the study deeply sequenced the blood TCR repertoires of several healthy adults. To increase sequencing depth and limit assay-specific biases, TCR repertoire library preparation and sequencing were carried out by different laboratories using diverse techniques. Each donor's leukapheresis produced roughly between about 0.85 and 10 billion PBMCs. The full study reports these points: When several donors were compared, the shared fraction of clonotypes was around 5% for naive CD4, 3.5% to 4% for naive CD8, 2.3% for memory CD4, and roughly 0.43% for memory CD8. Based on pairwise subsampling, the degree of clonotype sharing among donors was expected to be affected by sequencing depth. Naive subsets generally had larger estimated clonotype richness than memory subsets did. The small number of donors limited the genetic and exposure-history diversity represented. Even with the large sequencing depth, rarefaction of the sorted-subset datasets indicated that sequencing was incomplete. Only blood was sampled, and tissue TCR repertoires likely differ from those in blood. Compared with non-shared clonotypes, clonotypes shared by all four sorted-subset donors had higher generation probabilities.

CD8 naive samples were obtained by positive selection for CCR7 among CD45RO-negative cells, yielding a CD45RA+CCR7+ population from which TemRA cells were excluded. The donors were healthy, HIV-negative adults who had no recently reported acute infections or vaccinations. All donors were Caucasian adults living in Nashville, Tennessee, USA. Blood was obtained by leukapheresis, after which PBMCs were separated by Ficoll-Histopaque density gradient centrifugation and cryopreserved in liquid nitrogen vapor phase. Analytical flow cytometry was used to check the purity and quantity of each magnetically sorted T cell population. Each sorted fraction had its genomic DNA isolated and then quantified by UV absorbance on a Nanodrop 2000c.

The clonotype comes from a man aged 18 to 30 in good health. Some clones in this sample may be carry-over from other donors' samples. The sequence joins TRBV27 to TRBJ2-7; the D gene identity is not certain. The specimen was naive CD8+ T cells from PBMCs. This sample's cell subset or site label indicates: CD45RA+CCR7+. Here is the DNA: TGTGCCAGCAGGGGGATTCAGGTGCACCCCTACGAGCAGTACTTC. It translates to CASRGIQVHPYEQYF.